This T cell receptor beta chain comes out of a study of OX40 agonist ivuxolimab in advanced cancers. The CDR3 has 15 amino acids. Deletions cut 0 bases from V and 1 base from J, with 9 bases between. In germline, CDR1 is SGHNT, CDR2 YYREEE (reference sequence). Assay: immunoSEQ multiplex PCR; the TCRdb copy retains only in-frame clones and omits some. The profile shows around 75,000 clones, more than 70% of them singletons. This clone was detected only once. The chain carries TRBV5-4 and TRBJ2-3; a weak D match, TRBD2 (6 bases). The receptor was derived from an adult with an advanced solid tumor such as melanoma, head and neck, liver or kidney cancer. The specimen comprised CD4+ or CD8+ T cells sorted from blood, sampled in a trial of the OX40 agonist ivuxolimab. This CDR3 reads CASSLAGSGTDTQYF. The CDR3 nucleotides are TGTGCCAGCAGCTTGGCCGGGAGCGGCACAGATACGCAGTATTTT. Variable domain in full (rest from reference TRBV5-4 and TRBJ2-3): ETGVTQSPTHLIKTRGQQVTLRCSSQSGHNTVSWYQQALGQGPQFIFQYYREEENGRGNFPPRFSGLQFPNYSSELNVNALELDDSALYLCASSLAGSGTDTQYFGPGTRLTVL.